These T cell receptor beta chains were read from a single sample in a study of T cell repertoires in cytomegalovirus infection. Their antigens are not known. TCRdb reprocessed the reads with MiXCR, giving one entry per CDR3 protein. The table includes around 130,000 distinct CDR3 sequences, roughly 25% detected once. The sequencing sample was made of PBMCs, sequenced either directly or after in vitro stimulation (not recorded which). These TCRs come from a human donor in good health (CMV status not recorded). Some clones in this sample may be carry-over from other donors' samples. CDR3s include the opening cysteine and the closing phenylalanine or tryptophan. The D gene is left open where the match is weak. Not every row has a clone size; where given, it reads once, few, many or a size class.

d_call	clone_size	j_call	v_call	cdr3_aa	cdr3_nt
NA	NA	TRBJ1-4	TRBV12-5	CASGLIWGRREKLFF	TGTGCTAGTGGTTTGATCTGGGGGCGCCGGGAAAAACTGTTTTTT
NA	many	TRBJ2-3	TRBV7-9	CASSPSPLRDTQYF	TGTGCCAGCAGCCCCAGTCCCCTGAGAGATACGCAGTATTTT
NA	few	TRBJ2-7	TRBV27	CASSSEPTVTNSYEQYF	TGTGCCAGCAGTTCCGAACCGACGGTAACCAACTCCTACGAGCAGTACTTC
NA	few	TRBJ1-1	TRBV6-6	CASSATENTEAFF	TGTGCCAGCAGCGCGACAGAGAACACTGAAGCTTTCTTT
NA	NA	TRBJ1-6	TRBV6-1	CASSFGKADSPLHF	TGTGCCAGCAGTTTCGGGAAGGCGGATTCACCCCTCCACTTT
NA	NA	TRBJ2-5	TRBV20-1	CSARLGWQETQYF	TGCAGTGCGAGACTGGGCTGGCAAGAGACCCAGTACTTC
NA	many	TRBJ2-3	TRBV7-2	CASSPLGSTDTQYF	TGTGCCAGCAGCCCGCTAGGGAGCACAGATACGCAGTATTTT
NA	few	TRBJ1-2	TRBV6-6	CASSYSKPGYGYTF	TGTGCCAGCAGTTACTCGAAACCCGGCTATGGCTACACCTTC
NA	many	TRBJ1-2	TRBV7-2	CASRGSPGYGYTF	TGTGCCAGCAGGGGTTCACCCGGCTATGGCTACACCTTC
NA	few	TRBJ2-1	TRBV6-6	CASSTRLEDNEQFF	TGTGCCAGCAGTACCCGTTTGGAGGACAATGAGCAGTTCTTC
TRBD2	NA	TRBJ2-3	TRBV20-1	CSARRDYGTDTQYF	TGCAGTGCTAGGAGGGACTACGGCACAGATACGCAGTATTTT
TRBD2	NA	TRBJ2-7	TRBV7-6	CASSPGLAGPSYEQYF	TGTGCCAGCAGCCCGGGACTAGCGGGCCCCTCCTACGAGCAGTACTTC
TRBD2	once	TRBJ2-1	TRBV7-6	CASSLDTSGTNEQFF	TGTGCTAGCAGCTTAGACACTAGCGGGACCAATGAGCAGTTCTTC
NA	few	TRBJ2-3	TRBV7-6	CASSLDGGRAPDTQYF	TGTGCCAGCAGCTTAGACGGAGGGAGAGCCCCAGATACGCAGTATTTT
NA	NA	TRBJ2-3	TRBV12-3/TRBV12-4	CASSPLTSAGDTQYF	TGTGCCAGCAGTCCTCTAACCTCGGCCGGAGATACGCAGTATTTT
TRBD2	NA	TRBJ2-5	TRBV7-9	CASSRLGGAGETQYF	TGTGCCAGCAGCCGCCTCGGGGGGGCTGGAGAGACCCAGTACTTC
NA	NA	TRBJ1-1	TRBV4-1	CASSPPGYRSNTEAFF	TGCGCCAGCAGCCCCCCTGGCTACAGATCGAACACTGAAGCTTTCTTT
TRBD2	NA	TRBJ2-1	TRBV7-6	CASRSWGERGFNEQFF	TGTGCCAGCCGCTCATGGGGTGAGCGGGGGTTTAATGAGCAGTTCTTC
NA	few	TRBJ2-2	TRBV6-6	CASAPSVYTGELFF	TGTGCCAGCGCTCCCAGTGTTTACACCGGGGAGCTGTTTTTT
NA	NA	TRBJ2-5	TRBV28	CASSLQGSEKTQYF	TGTGCCAGCAGTTTACAGGGTTCCGAGAAGACCCAGTACTTC
TRBD2	many	TRBJ2-1	TRBV12-3/TRBV12-4	CASSPGLAGYNEQFF	TGTGCCAGCAGTCCGGGACTAGCGGGGTACAATGAGCAGTTCTTC
TRBD1	many	TRBJ1-2	TRBV20-1	CSARGAGGDNYGYTF	TGCAGTGCTCGGGGGGCAGGGGGAGATAACTATGGCTACACCTTC
NA	NA	TRBJ1-1	TRBV7-9	CASSLSPTQTEAFF	TGTGCCAGCAGCTTAAGCCCCACGCAAACTGAAGCTTTCTTT
TRBD1	NA	TRBJ1-4	TRBV7-9	CASSLMIGGDNEKLFF	TGTGCCAGCAGCTTAATGATAGGGGGCGACAATGAAAAACTGTTTTTT
TRBD1	once	TRBJ1-2	TRBV7-4	CASSLGDRVHGYTF	TGTGCCAGCAGCTTAGGGGACAGGGTTCATGGCTACACCTTC
NA	few	TRBJ1-5	TRBV28	CASSPSGRGQPQHF	TGTGCCAGCAGTCCCTCAGGGAGGGGGCAGCCCCAGCATTTT
NA	NA	TRBJ2-1	TRBV5-1	CASSLESSYNEQFF	TGCGCCAGCAGCTTGGAGAGCTCCTACAATGAGCAGTTCTTC
NA	NA	TRBJ1-1	TRBV6-8	CASSYSGPERNTEAFF	TGTGCCAGCAGTTACTCGGGGCCGGAGAGGAACACTGAAGCTTTCTTT
NA	few	TRBJ2-3	TRBV27	CASSLIAGGLTTDTQYF	TGTGCCAGCAGTCTTATTGCCGGCGGACTAACCACAGATACGCAGTATTTT
TRBD1	many	TRBJ1-2	TRBV7-9	CASSPDRVGGYTF	TGTGCCAGCAGCCCGGACAGGGTCGGCGGCTACACCTTC
NA	NA	TRBJ1-4	TRBV12-3/TRBV12-4	CASTSRDNEKLFF	TGTGCCAGCACTTCCAGGGATAATGAAAAACTGTTTTTT
TRBD2	many	TRBJ2-3	TRBV7-3	CASSLTASGGAGTDTQYF	TGTGCCAGCAGCTTAACGGCTAGCGGGGGGGCCGGGACAGATACGCAGTATTTT
NA	once	TRBJ1-6	TRBV27	CASSLDRLGYNSPLHF	TGTGCCAGCAGTTTAGACAGGTTGGGGTATAATTCACCCCTCCACTTT
TRBD1	many	TRBJ2-7	TRBV7-2	CASSPGQGPTYEQYF	TGTGCCAGCAGCCCGGGACAGGGGCCCACCTACGAGCAGTACTTC
NA	many	TRBJ1-5	TRBV7-2	CASSLGGGQPQHF	TGTGCCAGCAGCTTAGGAGGGGGTCAGCCCCAGCATTTT
NA	NA	TRBJ1-1	TRBV6-2/TRBV6-3	CASSYTFGGVETEAFF	TGTGCCAGCAGTTACACTTTTGGGGGGGTCGAGACTGAAGCTTTCTTT
NA	NA	TRBJ1-1	TRBV18	CASSPRTEPNTEAFF	TGTGCCAGCTCACCCCGGACGGAGCCTAACACTGAAGCTTTCTTT
TRBD2	many	TRBJ2-2	TRBV12-3/TRBV12-4	CASSFPGGGKTGELFF	TGTGCCAGCAGTTTTCCGGGAGGGGGGAAAACCGGGGAGCTGTTTTTT
NA	few	TRBJ2-2	TRBV11-3	CASSLGWAGELFF	TGTGCCAGCAGCTTAGGGTGGGCCGGGGAGCTGTTTTTT
NA	NA	TRBJ1-1	TRBV25-1	CASSDPRTGNTEAFF	TGTGCCAGCAGTGACCCACGGACTGGGAACACTGAAGCTTTCTTT
NA	many	TRBJ1-6	TRBV7-2	CASSLDLTWSYSGAPLHF	TGTGCCAGCAGCTTAGATCTCACCTGGTCTTACAGTGGGGCACCCCTCCACTTT
TRBD2	NA	TRBJ2-7	TRBV15	CATSRRSGGTYEQYF	TGTGCCACCAGCAGGCGTAGCGGGGGTACCTACGAGCAGTACTTC
TRBD2	NA	TRBJ2-5	TRBV19	CASRGSGRGFAETQYF	TGTGCCAGTAGGGGAAGCGGGAGGGGATTTGCGGAGACCCAGTACTTC
TRBD1	NA	TRBJ1-5	TRBV6-2/TRBV6-3	CASTPTGQGNQPQHF	TGTGCCAGCACCCCGACGGGACAGGGCAATCAGCCCCAGCATTTT